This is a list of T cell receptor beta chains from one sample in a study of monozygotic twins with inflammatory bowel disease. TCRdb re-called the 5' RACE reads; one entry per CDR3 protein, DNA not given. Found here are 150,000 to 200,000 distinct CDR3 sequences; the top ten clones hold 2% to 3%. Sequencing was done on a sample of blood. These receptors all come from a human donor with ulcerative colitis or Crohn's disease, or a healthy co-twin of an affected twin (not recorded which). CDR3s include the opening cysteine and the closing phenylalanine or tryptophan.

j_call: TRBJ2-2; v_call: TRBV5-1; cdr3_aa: CASSLELPGNTGELFF
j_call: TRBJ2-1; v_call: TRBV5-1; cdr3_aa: CASSLGQGWNEQFF
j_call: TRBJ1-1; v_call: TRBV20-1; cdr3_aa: CSARDKDRIYTEAFF
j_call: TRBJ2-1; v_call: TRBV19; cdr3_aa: CASRGQNNEQFF
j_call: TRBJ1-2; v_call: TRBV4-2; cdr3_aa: CASSQDIESFYGYTF
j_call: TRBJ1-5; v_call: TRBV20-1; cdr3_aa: CSASRVNQPQHF
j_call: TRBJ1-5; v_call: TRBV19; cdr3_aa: CARGNKHYDGQPEHF
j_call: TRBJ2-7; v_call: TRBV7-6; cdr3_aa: CASSFGTSGGYEQYF
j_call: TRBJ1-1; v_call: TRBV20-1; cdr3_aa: CSARDPGRQAEAFF
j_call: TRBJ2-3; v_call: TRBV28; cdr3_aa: CASSPPILDTQYF
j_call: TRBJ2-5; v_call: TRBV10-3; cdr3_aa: CAILGQGQETQYF
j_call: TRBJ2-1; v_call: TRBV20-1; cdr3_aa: CSAGQGAWNEQFF
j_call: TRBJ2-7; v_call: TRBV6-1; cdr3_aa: CASSEGPLPYEQYF
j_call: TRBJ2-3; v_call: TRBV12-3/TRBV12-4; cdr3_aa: CASRLYGDTQYF
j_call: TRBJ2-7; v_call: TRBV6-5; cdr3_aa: CASTHLNSYEQYF
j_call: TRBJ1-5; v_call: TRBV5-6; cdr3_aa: CASSASSQPQHF
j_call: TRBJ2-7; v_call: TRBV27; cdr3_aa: CASSFLAGVSYEQYF
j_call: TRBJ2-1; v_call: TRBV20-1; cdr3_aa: CSARVERLSYNEQFF
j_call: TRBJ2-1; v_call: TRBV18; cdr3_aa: CASSQAGPVMDEQFF
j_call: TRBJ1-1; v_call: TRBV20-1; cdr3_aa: CSQGHRNTEAFF
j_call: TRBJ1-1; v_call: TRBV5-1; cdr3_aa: CASSSTGTGVTEAFF
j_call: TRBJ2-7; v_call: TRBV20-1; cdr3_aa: CSARPGYEQYF
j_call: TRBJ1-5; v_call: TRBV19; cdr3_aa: CASSDRGVWDQPQHF
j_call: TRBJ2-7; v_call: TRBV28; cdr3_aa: CASSFGLAGWSSYEQYF
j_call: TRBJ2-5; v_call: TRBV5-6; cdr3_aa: CASRPRQRETQYF
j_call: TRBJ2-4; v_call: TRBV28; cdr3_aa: CASSLGQIAKNMQYF
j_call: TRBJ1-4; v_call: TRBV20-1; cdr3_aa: CSAGRTNEKLFF
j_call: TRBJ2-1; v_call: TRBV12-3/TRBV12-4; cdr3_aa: CASNGRQLDEQFF
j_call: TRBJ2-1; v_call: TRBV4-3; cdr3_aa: CASSQDAHLASGYYNEQFF
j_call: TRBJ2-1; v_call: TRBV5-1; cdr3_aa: CASSLLLADPNEQFF
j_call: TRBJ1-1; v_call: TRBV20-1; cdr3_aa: CSARGQHGDTEAFF
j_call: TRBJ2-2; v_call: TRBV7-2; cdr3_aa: CASSSTRVEVGELFF
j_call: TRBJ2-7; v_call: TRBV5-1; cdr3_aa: CASSLSRQGPYEQYF
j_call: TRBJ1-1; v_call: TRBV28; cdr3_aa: CASSFWGTRNTEAFF
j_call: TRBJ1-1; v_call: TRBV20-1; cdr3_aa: CSARDRGNTEAFF
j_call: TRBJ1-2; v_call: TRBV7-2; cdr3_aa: CASSFRQGGGYTF
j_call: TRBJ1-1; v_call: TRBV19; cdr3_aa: CASSINRRTEAFF
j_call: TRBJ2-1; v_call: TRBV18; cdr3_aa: CASSPPPAAGGWDEQFF
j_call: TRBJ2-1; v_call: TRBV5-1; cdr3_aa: CASSLEGQGADEQFF
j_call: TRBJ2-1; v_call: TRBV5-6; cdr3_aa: CASSRWGLAYYNEQFF